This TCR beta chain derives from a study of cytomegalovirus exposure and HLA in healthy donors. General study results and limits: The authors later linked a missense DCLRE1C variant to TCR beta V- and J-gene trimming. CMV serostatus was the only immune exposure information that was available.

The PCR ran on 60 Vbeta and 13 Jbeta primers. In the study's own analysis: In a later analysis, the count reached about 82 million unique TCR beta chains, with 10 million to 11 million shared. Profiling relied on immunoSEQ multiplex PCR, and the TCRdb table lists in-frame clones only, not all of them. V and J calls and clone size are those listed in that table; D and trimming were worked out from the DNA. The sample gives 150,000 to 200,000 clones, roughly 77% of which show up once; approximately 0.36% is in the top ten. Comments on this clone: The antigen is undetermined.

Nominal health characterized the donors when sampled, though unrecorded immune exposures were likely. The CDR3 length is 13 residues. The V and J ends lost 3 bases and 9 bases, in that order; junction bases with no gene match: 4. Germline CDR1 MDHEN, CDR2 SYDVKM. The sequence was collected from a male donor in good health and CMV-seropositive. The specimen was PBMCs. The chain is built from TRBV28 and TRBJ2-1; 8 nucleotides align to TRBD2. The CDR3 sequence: CASSFTSGAEQFF. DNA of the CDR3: TGTGCCAGCAGTTTTACTAGCGGAGCTGAGCAGTTCTTC.